This T cell receptor beta chain comes out of a study of T cell repertoires in cytomegalovirus infection. Study in general: Public TCR beta signature analysis indicated the presence of both CMV infection and matching HLA type. General study results and limits: Accumulated public TCR beta family frequency recognized individuals carrying CMV together with the relevant HLA. What dominated the ex vivo response were HLA-C-restricted CMV-specific TCR beta clonotypes.

This clonotype was detected a few times. Its matching antigen is unknown. MiXCR, run by TCRdb on the reads, gives a single entry per CDR3 protein. The sample lists about 890,000 distinct CDR3 sequences; 31% were seen once. The input for sequencing was cultured CD8+ T cells from PBMCs, taken from culture after CMV antigen stimulation. This TCR came from a human donor in good health (CMV status not recorded). Some clones in this sample may be carry-over from other donors' samples.

This chain's CDR3 is CASSYGFDSYEQYF. CDR3 coding DNA: TGTGCCAGCAGTTACGGGTTCGACTCCTACGAGCAGTACTTC. This rearrangement joins TRBV6-5 to TRBJ2-7; D is unclear. With 2 bases removed from V and 0 bases from J, the gap between germline ends came to 8 bases. There are 14 residues in the CDR3. CDR1 is MNHEY and CDR2 is SVGAGI in the germline V gene.